This is a list of T cell receptor beta chains from one sample in a study of cytomegalovirus exposure and HLA in healthy donors. Libraries were prepared by immunoSEQ multiplex PCR; TCRdb keeps only in-frame clonotypes and omits some of them. This sample has 200,000 or so clones, with about 88% found just once. Sequenced sample: PBMCs. The origin of the receptors is a girl under two years old in good health and CMV-seronegative. The CDR3 runs from the conserved cysteine through the conserved F or W. D genes are given only for firm matches. Rows give clone size only sometimes, using once, few, many, or a class for an expanded clone.

cdr3_aa,cdr3_nt,d_call,j_call,clone_size,v_call
CASSLVASGGETQYF,TGCGCCAGCAGCTTGGTGGCTAGCGGGGGAGAGACCCAGTACTTC,TRBD2,TRBJ2-5,.,TRBV5-1
CASSLKSGTYEQYF,TGTGCCAGCAGCTTAAAGTCGGGGACTTACGAGCAGTACTTC,.,TRBJ2-7,.,TRBV7-2
CASGLKGREFHYGYTF,TGTGCTAGTGGTTTGAAAGGGAGGGAGTTTCACTATGGCTACACCTTC,.,TRBJ1-2,.,TRBV12-5
CATSAATGLPYNEQFF,TGTGCCACCAGCGCGGCGACAGGGTTGCCCTACAATGAGCAGTTCTTC,TRBD1,TRBJ2-1,.,TRBV15
CASSLLAGGPGELFF,TGTGCCAGCAGTTTACTAGCGGGGGGGCCCGGGGAGCTGTTTTTT,TRBD2,TRBJ2-2,.,TRBV27
CASSSRPNQPQHF,TGTGCCAGCAGCTCCCGTCCCAATCAGCCCCAGCATTTT,.,TRBJ1-5,.,TRBV5-4
CASSFLVILTGELFF,TGTGCCAGCAGCTTTTTAGTAATTTTGACCGGGGAGCTGTTTTTT,.,TRBJ2-2,.,TRBV7-2
CASSPARSRATEAFF,TGTGCCAGCAGCCCCGCGCGGTCCAGGGCCACTGAAGCTTTCTTT,.,TRBJ1-1,.,TRBV9
CASSSQGANSPLHF,TGTGCCAGCAGCTCACAGGGGGCGAATTCACCCCTCCACTTT,TRBD1,TRBJ1-6,.,TRBV7-3
CSVENWNTEAFF,TGCAGCGTTGAGAACTGGAACACTGAAGCTTTCTTT,.,TRBJ1-1,.,TRBV29-1
CASSYSPAGSSYEQYF,TGCGCCAGCAGTTATAGTCCTGCCGGGTCCTCCTACGAGCAGTACTTC,.,TRBJ2-7,.,TRBV5-1
CASSISGLAVGETQYF,TGTGCCAGCAGTATATCGGGACTAGCGGTTGGAGAGACCCAGTACTTC,TRBD2,TRBJ2-5,.,TRBV27
CASSQKRGTVEFREQFF,TGCGCCAGCAGCCAAAAAAGGGGGACAGTAGAATTTCGAGAGCAGTTCTTC,TRBD1,TRBJ2-1,.,TRBV4-3
CASSWGQSPYEQYF,TGCGCCAGCAGCTGGGGACAGAGCCCCTACGAGCAGTACTTC,TRBD1,TRBJ2-7,.,TRBV5-1
CASRPQGIGLSPLHF,TGCGCCAGCAGGCCCCAGGGAATCGGTTTATCACCCCTCCACTTT,.,TRBJ1-6,.,TRBV10-2
CASSLPAGQGATDTQYF,TGTGCCAGCAGCCTACCGGCGGGACAGGGGGCGACAGATACGCAGTATTTT,TRBD1,TRBJ2-3,.,TRBV5-4
CASSLNSNTEAFF,TGTGCCAGCAGCTTAAACAGTAACACTGAAGCTTTCTTT,.,TRBJ1-1,.,TRBV7-6
CASSVGLVVTDTQYF,TGTGCCAGCAGCGTAGGACTAGTCGTCACAGATACGCAGTATTTT,.,TRBJ2-3,.,TRBV9
CASSIDYVGLAGSDEQFF,TGTGCCAGTAGTATAGATTATGTTGGACTAGCGGGGAGCGATGAGCAGTTCTTC,TRBD2,TRBJ2-1,.,TRBV19
CASSPRLVADTQYF,TGTGCCAGTAGTCCCCGACTAGTTGCAGATACGCAGTATTTT,.,TRBJ2-3,.,TRBV19
CASRLPGQGPRGTGELFF,TGTGCCAGCAGGTTACCGGGACAGGGGCCGCGGGGCACCGGGGAGCTGTTTTTT,TRBD1,TRBJ2-2,.,TRBV2
CAISERETNEKLFF,TGTGCCATCAGTGAAAGGGAGACTAATGAAAAACTGTTTTTT,.,TRBJ1-4,.,TRBV10-3
CASSRDRGLNTEAFF,TGTGCCAGCAGCCGAGACAGGGGGCTAAACACTGAAGCTTTCTTT,TRBD1,TRBJ1-1,once,TRBV9
CASTKTGSGEKLFF,TGTGCCAGCACCAAAACAGGGTCGGGGGAAAAACTGTTTTTT,.,TRBJ1-4,.,TRBV27
CASSLIQASGRVAYNEQFF,TGTGCCAGCAGTTTAATCCAGGCTAGCGGGAGGGTAGCCTACAATGAGCAGTTCTTC,TRBD2,TRBJ2-1,.,TRBV27
CSALVEYEQYF,TGCAGCGCCCTGGTAGAATACGAGCAGTACTTC,.,TRBJ2-7,.,TRBV29-1
CAWSVGAGPFQETQYF,TGTGCCTGGAGTGTTGGAGCGGGCCCCTTCCAAGAGACCCAGTACTTC,.,TRBJ2-5,.,TRBV30
CAWSVGGSGYGYTF,TGTGCCTGGAGTGTAGGAGGGAGCGGCTATGGCTACACCTTC,.,TRBJ1-2,once,TRBV30
CAISERGQNYNEQFF,TGTGCCATCAGTGAGCGGGGACAGAATTACAATGAGCAGTTCTTC,TRBD1,TRBJ2-1,.,TRBV10-3
CASSYLAGGPGELFF,TGTGCCAGCAGTTATTTAGCGGGGGGGCCCGGGGAGCTGTTTTTT,TRBD2,TRBJ2-2,once,TRBV6-5
CASSLGASGAYEQYF,TGCGCCAGCAGCTTGGGTGCTAGCGGAGCCTACGAGCAGTACTTC,TRBD2,TRBJ2-7,.,TRBV5-1
CSVGGGNQPQHF,TGCAGCGTTGGGGGAGGCAATCAGCCCCAGCATTTT,.,TRBJ1-5,.,TRBV29-1
CASSEFPVGTSGFGVGYEQYF,TGTGCCAGCAGTGAATTTCCTGTCGGGACTAGCGGGTTTGGGGTAGGGTACGAGCAGTACTTC,TRBD2,TRBJ2-7,.,TRBV6-1
CASTRDRGQPQHF,TGTGCCAGCACTAGGGACAGAGGACAGCCCCAGCATTTT,TRBD1,TRBJ1-5,.,TRBV2
CASSQESRTGVNGYTF,TGCGCCAGCAGCCAAGAAAGCCGGACAGGGGTGAATGGCTACACCTTC,TRBD1,TRBJ1-2,.,TRBV4-1
CASNLGWQGKSGANVLTF,TGTGCCAGCAATCTAGGGTGGCAGGGGAAATCTGGGGCCAACGTCCTGACTTTC,.,TRBJ2-6,.,TRBV7-9
CASSRSKTRERAEAFF,TGTGCCAGTAGTAGGTCCAAAACCCGGGAAAGAGCGGAAGCTTTCTTT,.,TRBJ1-1,.,TRBV19
CAWREDVPEAQYF,TGTGCCTGGAGAGAAGACGTTCCAGAGGCCCAGTACTTC,.,TRBJ2-5,once,TRBV30
CASSLIAGVHEQYF,TGTGCCAGCAGTCTCATAGCGGGAGTCCACGAGCAGTACTTC,TRBD2,TRBJ2-7,once,TRBV6-5
CAWSGSFNEKLFF,TGTGCCTGGAGCGGGTCCTTTAATGAAAAACTGTTTTTT,.,TRBJ1-4,.,TRBV30
CASSWGDRDNEKLFF,TGCGCCAGCAGCTGGGGGGACAGGGACAATGAAAAACTGTTTTTT,TRBD1,TRBJ1-4,.,TRBV5-1
CAWGDWNTEAFF,TGTGCCTGGGGGGACTGGAACACTGAAGCTTTCTTT,.,TRBJ1-1,once,TRBV30
CASSRRTSGVNTGELFF,TGTGCCAGCAGCCGACGGACTAGCGGGGTGAACACCGGGGAGCTGTTTTTT,TRBD2,TRBJ2-2,.,TRBV5-6
CASRESGGMNTEAFF,TGTGCCAGCAGGGAGTCCGGGGGGATGAACACTGAAGCTTTCTTT,.,TRBJ1-1,.,TRBV6-4
CASSEQADTGELFF,TGTGCCAGCAGTGAACAGGCAGACACCGGGGAGCTGTTTTTT,.,TRBJ2-2,few,TRBV6-4
CASSLVGSSYEQYF,TGCGCCAGCAGCTTGGTCGGGAGCTCCTACGAGCAGTACTTC,.,TRBJ2-7,few,TRBV5-1
CASSAGTSGYEQYF,TGTGCCAGCAGCGCCGGGACTAGCGGATACGAGCAGTACTTC,TRBD2,TRBJ2-7,.,TRBV9
CASSLGWGDSLYGYTF,TGTGCCAGCAGCTTAGGGTGGGGGGACAGCCTCTATGGCTACACCTTC,TRBD1,TRBJ1-2,.,TRBV7-9
CASSLALLTGVDTDTQYF,TGTGCCAGCAGCTTAGCGCTCCTGACAGGGGTCGACACAGATACGCAGTATTTT,TRBD1,TRBJ2-3,.,TRBV7-9
CASRVGVNAFF,TGTGCCAGCAGGGTAGGGGTTAATGCTTTCTTT,.,TRBJ1-1,.,TRBV27
CASSSQGLRAASGELFF,TGTGCCAGCAGCTCCCAGGGGTTAAGGGCCGCATCCGGGGAGCTGTTTTTT,.,TRBJ2-2,.,TRBV7-8